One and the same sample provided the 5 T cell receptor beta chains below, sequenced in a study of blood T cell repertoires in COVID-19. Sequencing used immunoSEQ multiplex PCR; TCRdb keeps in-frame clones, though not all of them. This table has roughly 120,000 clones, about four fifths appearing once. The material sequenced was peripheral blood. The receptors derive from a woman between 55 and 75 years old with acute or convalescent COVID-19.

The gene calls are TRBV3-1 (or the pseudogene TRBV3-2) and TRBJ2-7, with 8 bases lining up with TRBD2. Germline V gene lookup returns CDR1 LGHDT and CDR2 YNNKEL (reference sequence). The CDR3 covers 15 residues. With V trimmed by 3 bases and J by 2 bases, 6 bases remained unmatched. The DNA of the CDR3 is TGTGCCAGCAGCCACCCGGGACTAGACCCCTACGAGCAGTACTTC. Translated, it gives CASSHPGLDPYEQYF.

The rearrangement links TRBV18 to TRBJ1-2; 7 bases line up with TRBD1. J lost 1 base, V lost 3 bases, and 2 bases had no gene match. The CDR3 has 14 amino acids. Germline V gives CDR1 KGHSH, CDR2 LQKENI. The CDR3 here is CASSPRQGNYGYTF. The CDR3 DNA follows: TGTGCCAGCTCACCGCGACAGGGTAACTATGGCTACACCTTC.

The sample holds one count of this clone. The CDR3 region has the DNA TGCGCCAGCAGCCAACGTTCCGGGACAGGGGGCCGGAATGAGCAGTTCTTC. It encodes CASSQRSGTGGRNEQFF. The chain joins TRBV4-3 to TRBJ2-1; 12 nucleotides line up with TRBD1. The V gene's germline CDR1 is LGHNA and CDR2 YSLEER. The V segment lost 2 bases and the J segment 7 bases; nucleotides outside the gene matches: 9. This CDR3 region has 17 residues.

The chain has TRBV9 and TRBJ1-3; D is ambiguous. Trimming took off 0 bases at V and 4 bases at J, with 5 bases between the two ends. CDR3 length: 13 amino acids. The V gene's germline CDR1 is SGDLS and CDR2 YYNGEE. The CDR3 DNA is TGTGCCAGCAGCGTAGACAGCGGAAACACCATATATTTT. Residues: CASSVDSGNTIYF.

The CDR3 nucleotides are TGTGCCAGCAGCTCGGGACTAGCGGGGGTTGAGACCCAGTACTTC. Its protein product is CASSSGLAGVETQYF. The chain has TRBV7-9 and TRBJ2-5; 14 nucleotides line up with TRBD2. J was trimmed by 5 bases and V by 4 bases; bases with no gene match: 3. The CDR3 contains 15 residues. Germline V gives CDR1 SEHNR, CDR2 FQNEAQ (reference sequence).